This TCR beta chain appears in the sequencing data of a study of T cell changes during pregnancy in multiple sclerosis (dated by TCRdb to between 2017 and 2020). As for the study more broadly: The study looked at changes in the T cell repertoire across pregnancy in women with multiple sclerosis.

The library was prepared using the immunoSEQ multiplex PCR assay. TCRdb carries this immuneACCESS record with in-frame sequences only. Its versions omit some clonotypes, under half of them owing to an unresolved V gene in the studies checked, with the rest unexplained. The sample records about 36,000 clones, 93% of which are singletons. The ten biggest clones cover roughly 0.4% of the sample. As concerns this clone: The clone's antigen remains unknown. No base quality values were provided; no much bigger clone lies one nucleotide off.

The CDR3 goes from the cysteine to the phenylalanine over 15 residues. Just the 45-base CDR3 DNA is kept, in frame starting at base 1. V is cut back by 5 bases and J by 0 bases, with 4 bases in the junction unmatched. Per the germline V gene (reference sequence), MNHEY is the CDR1 and SMNVEV is the CDR2. This specimen was CD4+ T cells from peripheral blood mononuclear cells, taken in the first trimester of pregnancy. The chain was built from TRBV27 and TRBJ2-3; TRBD2 matches 8 bases in the middle. This sequence was found in a female donor with multiple sclerosis, enrolled in a pregnancy study. The CDR3 here reads CASSPVAGSTDTQYF. The nucleotides read TGTGCCAGCAGTCCAGTAGCGGGAAGCACAGATACGCAGTATTTT.